This TCR beta chain was captured in a study of spatial heterogeneity in lung cancer (dated by TCRdb to between 2017 and 2020). Regarding the complete study: More beta-chain than alpha-chain transcripts were consistently detected, likely reflecting higher beta-chain transcript abundance. In the raw uncorrected reads, each unique combination of TCR and UMI appeared more than ten times on average. In non-small cell lung cancer, the study quantitatively compared TCR alpha and beta repertoires across several tumor regions, matched nontumor lung, and blood. Nonsynonymous mutation counts, determined by whole-exome sequencing of tumor tissue, were related to TCR repertoire features. At surgery, both alpha and beta chains were TCR-sequenced in 220 tumor regions, fewer than 85 matched nontumor lung samples and 56 PBMC samples.

Libraries were made using 5' RACE. The listed sequencing device is NextSeq 500. To allow correction of PCR and sequencing errors, the TCR library protocol tagged every TCR cDNA molecule with a unique molecular identifier. Processing in the source paper ran as follows. Decombinator tools were used for TCR identification, UMI-based error correction and CDR3 extraction. TCRs above a frequency of 2 per 1,000, corresponding to the top 1% of the tumor frequency distribution, were defined as expanded. Renyi diversity was computed with the R vegan package after each repertoire had been subsampled 100 times to 5,000 TCRs. CDR3 similarity networks were built from amino acid triplet string-kernel similarity, connecting CDR3s with pairwise similarity above 0.82. The public reads were quality trimmed at Q25 with fastp and then assembled into clones with MiXCR by TCRdb, keeping productive beta chains. All rows with the same CDR3 protein become a single entry with the most common DNA and genes. Here the V and J calls rest on TCRdb's processing, not on the authors' analysis. The table for this sample lists roughly 70,000 distinct CDR3 sequences; 13% of them were counted only once. The top ten hold under 7.5% of the sample.

This clonotype has a handful of counts. Which antigen it targets is not known. No qualities accompany the bases; no much larger clone lies one base away. Results the study describes overall, beyond this receptor: Confirming at a functional level the hypothesis that regional TCRs recognize regional mutations was considered to require additional single-cell paired TCR alpha and beta sequencing. Ubiquitous expanded tumor TCRs showed up in blood more often at tumor resection than at routine follow-up.

What the time point label conveys for this sample: sample taken at primary tumor resection. Without any cell sorting, TCR sequencing was performed on whole RNA extracted either from tumor and nontumor lung tissue or from cryopreserved PBMC samples. Donors were 70 or so patients with early-stage, untreated non-small cell lung cancer from the lung TRACERx cohort. Patients were selected for TCR sequencing only if sufficient RNA was available from at least two tumor regions. The sample consisted of PBMCs, taken at surgery. This receptor was obtained from a male donor with early-stage non-small cell lung cancer.

The encoded CDR3 is CASSNLAGDGGFAYNEQFF. Here is the DNA: TGTGCCAGCAGCAACCTAGCGGGAGATGGGGGGTTTGCATACAATGAGCAGTTCTTC. The V and J genes are TRBV12-3 or TRBV12-4 and TRBJ2-1; 10 middle bases align to TRBD2. Counted from cysteine to phenylalanine, this CDR3 has 19 amino acids. Of the read, only the CDR3 DNA is kept; its 57 bases are in frame from base 1. For this chain, trimming is 6 bases at the V end and 4 bases at the J end, and the number of junction bases without a gene match is 18.